The clone carrying this T cell receptor beta chain came up a few times. Generated by immunoSEQ multiplex PCR, the TCRdb table keeps only in-frame clones and is missing some. The sample carries fewer than 11,000 clones, 88% recorded once. This sample was taken from a study of blood T cell dynamics during melanoma immunotherapy. In germline, CDR1 is SGHKS, CDR2 YYEKEE (reference sequence). The length of the CDR3 is 13 residues. The V end lost 3 bases, the J end lost 5 bases, and 9 bases lay between the germline ends. Time point noted: pre-treatment baseline. One draw preceded checkpoint blockade; another followed its first cycle at week 3.

The chain uses TRBV5-5 and TRBJ2-1; either TRBD1 or TRBD2 may fit D (5 bases each). Sequenced here: blood, sampled from a patient treated with checkpoint blockade. This sequence originates from a human donor with melanoma. CDR3 sequence reads: CASSWGPNNEQFF. CDR3 DNA: TGTGCCAGCAGCTGGGGACCAAACAATGAGCAGTTCTTC.